This TCR beta chain was identified in a study of spatial heterogeneity in lung cancer. The V gene's germline CDR1 is LNHDA and CDR2 SQIVND (reference sequence). Trimming took 10 bases from V and 3 from J, leaving 21 bases between them. This CDR3 contains 15 residues. Study-wide results and caveats: Counts of expanded intratumoral alpha and beta TCRs tracked tumor mutation counts.

TCRdb called the 5' RACE reads again in MiXCR, with one record for every CDR3 protein. The repertoire has roughly 20,000 distinct CDR3 sequences, 4.8% of them found once; the top ten carry more than 8.5%. In its sample, this clonotype was seen many times. Its matching antigen is unknown. Time point: sample taken at primary tumor resection. The chain employs TRBV19 and TRBJ1-2, with D uncertain. The clonotype comes from a male donor with early-stage non-small cell lung cancer. The sample here was lung tumor tissue, taken at surgery. CDR3 region: CATHRGGKRDYGYTF. For the CDR3, the DNA is TGTGCCACCCACCGCGGAGGCAAACGCGACTATGGCTACACCTTC.